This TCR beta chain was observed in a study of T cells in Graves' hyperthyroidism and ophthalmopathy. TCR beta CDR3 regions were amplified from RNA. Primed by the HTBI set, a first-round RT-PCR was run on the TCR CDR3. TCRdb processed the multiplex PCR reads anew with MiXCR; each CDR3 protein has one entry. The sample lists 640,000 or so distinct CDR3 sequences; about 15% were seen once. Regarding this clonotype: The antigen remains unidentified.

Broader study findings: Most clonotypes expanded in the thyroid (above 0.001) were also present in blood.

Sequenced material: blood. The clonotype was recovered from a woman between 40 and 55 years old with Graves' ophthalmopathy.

The CDR3: CASSPTEGTGNTIYF. As DNA, the CDR3 is TGTGCCAGCAGCCCGACAGAGGGGACTGGAAACACCATATATTTT. This chain links TRBV6-1 with TRBJ1-3, with D possibly matching TRBD1 (5 bases). Trimming left V 6 bases short and J 2 bases short, with 14 bases between. The germline V gene encodes CDR1 MNHNS and CDR2 SASEGT. The CDR3 has 15 amino acids.